A single sample is the source of the 31 T cell receptor beta chains below, sequenced in a study of cytomegalovirus exposure and HLA in healthy donors. The study ran its PCR with 60 Vbeta and 13 Jbeta primers. Data came from immunoSEQ multiplex PCR; TCRdb stores just in-frame clones and leaves some out. Of 55,000 to 75,000 clones listed, over 70% are singletons. The sequenced material came from PBMCs. The receptors stem from a human donor in good health.

This sequence joins TRBV18 and TRBJ2-5; the D gene is possibly TRBD2 (5 bases). The CDR3 consists of 16 residues. The germline V gene encodes CDR1 KGHSH and CDR2 LQKENI. The V end lost 2 bases, the J end lost 4 bases, and 17 bases lay between the germline ends. CDR3 sequence: CASSPSIGISGETQYF. The CDR3 nucleotides read TGTGCCAGCTCACCATCGATCGGGATTTCCGGAGAGACCCAGTACTTC.

This clone was recorded a few times. The chain is built from TRBV7-6 and TRBJ2-2, with 12 bases aligning to TRBD1. The CDR3 totals 16 residues. Losses at the gene ends were 5 bases for V and 4 bases for J; bases not matched to a gene: 5. The germline gives CDR1 SGHVS, CDR2 FNYEAQ. This chain's CDR3 is CASSPMGQGATGELFF. CDR3 in DNA: TGTGCCAGCAGCCCTATGGGACAGGGGGCCACCGGGGAGCTGTTTTTT.

This clone was found a few times. An end of the junction differs from the germline gene, which may be a read error. V gene TRBV5-1 combines with J gene TRBJ2-2; weak D call: TRBD2 (6 bases). CDR1 and CDR2 (germline): SGHRS, YFSETQ. The CDR3 is made up of 14 amino acids. The CDR3 sequence is CASTMGLHTGELFF. In DNA, the CDR3 is TGTGCCAGCACCATGGGACTTCACACCGGGGAGCTGTTTTTT.

The chain employs TRBV15 and TRBJ1-3, with TRBD1 as a possible D gene (5 bases). Between the trimmed V and J ends, which lost 0 bases and 2 bases, there was a span of 14 bases. Per the germline V gene, CDR1 is LNHNV and CDR2 is YYDKDF (reference sequence). This CDR3 is 17 amino acids long. The CDR3 coding sequence is TGTGCCACCAGCAGAGAGCGGGGCCTTAGCCCTGGAAACACCATATATTTT. Its protein is CATSRERGLSPGNTIYF. The full variable domain, completed using reference TRBV15 and TRBJ1-3, is DAMVIQNPRYQVTQFGKPVTLSCSQTLNHNVMYWYQQKSSQAPKLLFHYYDKDFNNEADTPDNFQSRRPNTSFCFLDIRSPGLGDTAMYLCATSRERGLSPGNTIYFGEGSWLTVV.

This clone was detected once. The chain links TRBV9 to TRBJ2-7; TRBD2 is a possible D gene (5 bases). This CDR3 has 14 residues. The germline V and J ends were trimmed by 3 bases and 0 bases, with 10 bases remaining between them. Germline values: CDR1 SGDLS, CDR2 YYNGEE. The DNA of the CDR3 is TGTGCCAGCAGCGGGACGGGGAGCTCCTACGAGCAGTACTTC. Translated, it gives CASSGTGSSYEQYF. Combining the CDR3 with reference TRBV9 and TRBJ2-7 gives the whole variable domain DSGVTQTPKHLITATGQRVTLRCSPRSGDLSVYWYQQSLDQGLQFLIQYYNGEERAKGNILERFSAQQFPDLHSELNLSSLELGDSALYFCASSGTGSSYEQYFGPGTRLTVT.

The sample holds a few counts of this clone. This sequence joins TRBV10-2 and TRBJ2-3, with a tentative D call TRBD1 (7 bases). CDR3 size: 14 residues. The V gene's germline CDR1 is WSHSY and CDR2 SAAADI. Trimming stripped 8 bases from V and 2 bases from J, with 14 bases between. CDR3 DNA sequence: TGCGCCAGCCGCGGGACAGCTTACACAGATACGCAGTATTTT. Encoded protein: CASRGTAYTDTQYF.

The gene calls are TRBV19 and TRBJ1-1, with 7 bases aligning to TRBD1. Germline CDR1 and CDR2: LNHDA and SQIVND (reference sequence). The CDR3 is 13 amino acids. With 8 bases clipped from V and 4 bases from J, the junction kept 7 bases outside the gene matches. The DNA of the CDR3 is TGTGCCAGTGGCGACAGGGTTGTCACTGAAGCTTTCTTT. This sequence encodes CASGDRVVTEAFF.

This sequence joins TRBV5-1 and TRBJ2-7, with 10 bases matching TRBD2. V shed 1 base and J 3 bases; nucleotides not matched to a gene: 4. This CDR3 has 15 residues. Germline V gene sequence: CDR1 SGHRS, CDR2 YFSETQ. As DNA, the CDR3 is TGCGCCAGCAGCTTGACTAGCGGGAAGAACTACGAGCAGTACTTC. Amino acids: CASSLTSGKNYEQYF.

V and J are TRBV28 and TRBJ2-5; 7 bases are a match to TRBD2. Germline V CDR1 and CDR2: MDHEN, SYDVKM. The CDR3 is 16 amino acids. The V and J ends lost 10 bases and 2 bases, in that order; junction bases with no gene match: 16. The CDR3 bases are TGTGCCACATTGGGGCCCGGGGGAGGGATTCAAGAGACCCAGTACTTC. It codes for CATLGPGGGIQETQYF.

The genes are TRBV30 and TRBJ2-6, with D possibly TRBD2 on 6 matching bases. The ends were cut back, 0 bases at V and 0 bases at J, with 15 bases in the middle. The CDR3 runs 18 residues. The V gene's germline CDR1 is GTSNPN and CDR2 SVGIG (reference sequence). CDR3 sequence reads: CAWSVRRGRASGANVLTF. The CDR3 coding sequence is TGTGCCTGGAGTGTTAGGAGGGGTAGGGCCTCTGGGGCCAACGTCCTGACTTTC.

The chain couples TRBV30 to TRBJ2-3; 8 positions match TRBD2. V lost 2 bases, J lost 5 bases, and 12 bases stayed unmatched. The CDR3 runs 16 residues. CDR1 is GTSNPN, CDR2 SVGIG, per germline (reference sequence). CDR3 DNA: TGTGCCTGGAGTTCCACTTTAGCGGGATGGGGAGATACGCAGTATTTT. It is translated as CAWSSTLAGWGDTQYF.

The V gene is TRBV4-1, the J gene TRBJ1-2; D may be TRBD1 (5 bases). V lost 0 bases to trimming and J lost 4 bases, with 12 bases between them. The length of the CDR3 is 15 residues. Germline values: CDR1 MGHRA, CDR2 YSYEKL. CDR3 amino acids: CASSQDRLTAYGYTF. CDR3 nucleotides: TGCGCCAGCAGCCAAGATCGACTGACAGCCTATGGCTACACCTTC.

V is TRBV11-3 and J is TRBJ2-1, with 8 bases fitting TRBD2. The germline gives CDR1 SGHNT, CDR2 YENEEA. Trimming at V came to 2 bases and at J to 7 bases, leaving 13 bases not matched to a gene. The CDR3 runs 17 residues. The CDR3 region has the DNA TGTGCCAGCAGCTTACAGGGTGGAAGCGGGAGATCGAATGAGCAGTTCTTC. Translated, it gives CASSLQGGSGRSNEQFF. Using reference TRBV11-3 and TRBJ2-1 for the parts outside the CDR3, the full variable domain is EAGVVQSPRYKIIEKKQPVAFWCNPISGHNTLYWYLQNLGQGPELLIRYENEEAVDDSQLPKDRFSAERLKGVDSTLKIQPAELGDSAVYLCASSLQGGSGRSNEQFFGPGTRLTVL.

CDR3 bases: TGTGCCAGCAGCCCAGGCCCGGCCTATAGCTCCTACGAGCAGTACTTC. As protein: CASSPGPAYSSYEQYF. The chain is built from TRBV14 and TRBJ2-7; D gene ambiguous. The CDR3 runs to 16 residues. Germline V gene lookup returns CDR1 SGHDN and CDR2 FVKESK. Trimming left V 4 bases short and J 0 bases short, with 16 bases between.

V usage is TRBV6-1 and J usage is TRBJ2-2; the D gene is possibly TRBD2 (5 bases). The germline V gene encodes CDR1 MNHNS and CDR2 SASEGT. The CDR3 has 14 residues. V lost 6 bases and J 6 bases, leaving 14 bases between the germline ends. CDR3 region: CASSEGAFPGELFF. The DNA for the CDR3 is TGTGCCAGCAGCGAGGGCGCTTTCCCCGGGGAGCTGTTTTTT.

V gene TRBV28 combines with J gene TRBJ1-5; D perhaps matches TRBD1 (5 bases). The CDR3 runs 14 residues. Germline V gene sequence: CDR1 MDHEN, CDR2 SYDVKM. V dropped 1 base and J dropped 1 base, with 5 bases sitting between them. In DNA, the CDR3 is TGTGCCAGCAGTTTATCAGGGAGCAATCAGCCCCAGCATTTT. Translated: CASSLSGSNQPQHF.

The rearrangement uses TRBV25-1 and TRBJ1-2; D remains unclear. Germline CDR1 MGHDK, CDR2 SYGVNS. V was pared by 5 bases and J by 5 bases, with 9 bases between. The CDR3 is 12 amino acids. CDR3 bases: TGTGCCAGCAGTTGGACGGGGTATGGCTACACCTTC. Translating it yields CASSWTGYGYTF.

The chain links TRBV6-5 to TRBJ1-3, with D uncertain. This CDR3 is built from 16 residues. V lost 0 bases to trimming and J lost 0 bases, with 9 bases between them. Germline CDR1 is MNHEY and CDR2 is SVGAGI. The CDR3 reads CASSYSRQSSGNTIYF. In DNA, the CDR3 is TGTGCCAGCAGTTACTCGAGGCAGAGCTCTGGAAACACCATATATTTT.

J is TRBJ2-2 and V is TRBV5-1, with 13 bases identical to TRBD2. Trimming at V came to 4 bases and at J to 9 bases, leaving 9 bases not matched to a gene. Germline loops: CDR1 SGHRS, CDR2 YFSETQ. The CDR3 covers 16 residues. The CDR3, as DNA: TGCGCCAGCAGCCCCGGACTAGCGGGAGTCGGGAGGGAGCTGTTTTTT. Protein product: CASSPGLAGVGRELFF. Full variable domain (outside the CDR3, taken from reference TRBV5-1 and TRBJ2-2): KAGVTQTPRYLIKTRGQQVTLSCSPISGHRSVSWYQQTPGQGLQFLFEYFSETQRNKGNFPGRFSGRQFSNSRSEMNVSTLELGDSALYLCASSPGLAGVGRELFFGEGSRLTVL.

The J gene is TRBJ1-5, the V gene TRBV10-2; the D is unclear. The CDR3 is 12 amino acids. CDR1 WSHSY and CDR2 SAAADI come from the germline V gene. Between the trimmed V and J ends, which lost 2 bases and 11 bases, there was a span of 10 bases. CDR3 nucleotides: TGCGCCAGCAGTGAGCCTACCGGGGCCCAGCATTTT. Encoded protein: CASSEPTGAQHF.

A few counts support this clone. The rearrangement joins TRBV6-5 to TRBJ2-1; TRBD2 agrees at 7 bases. J lost 6 bases, V lost 0 bases, and 5 bases had no gene match. The CDR3 is made up of 15 amino acids. Germline V gene data show CDR1 as MNHEY and CDR2 as SVGAGI. CDR3 sequence: CASSYSTTSVNEQFF. The CDR3 DNA reads as TGTGCCAGCAGTTACTCGACTACTAGCGTCAATGAGCAGTTCTTC.

The chain couples TRBV6-1 to TRBJ1-2; TRBD1 matches 10 bases. The CDR3 is 12 amino acids. Germline-derived CDR1 and CDR2 are MNHNS and SASEGT. V trimming: 6 bases; J trimming: 7 bases; junction bases outside the gene matches: 2. The DNA of the CDR3 is TGTGCCAGCAGCGGGACAGGGGTTGGCTACACCTTC. This sequence encodes CASSGTGVGYTF.

In the case of this clone: Germline is not matched at one junction end, which may reflect a read error. The chain joins TRBV15 to TRBJ1-2; weak D call: TRBD1 (6 bases). CDR1 is LNHNV and CDR2 is YYDKDF in the germline V gene (reference sequence). The CDR3 is made up of 14 amino acids. DNA of the CDR3: TGTGCCACCAGAAGAGCAGGGGCATCCTATGGCTACACCTTC. The encoded protein is CATRRAGASYGYTF.

This clone showed up just once. The rearrangement joins TRBV5-1 to TRBJ2-7, with 8 bases matching TRBD2. This CDR3 is 14 amino acids long. Germline trimming cut 4 bases from V and 7 bases from J; bases unmatched to any gene: 10. From germline, CDR1 is SGHRS and CDR2 YFSETQ. The CDR3 DNA follows: TGCGCCAGCAGCGCCGGGACTAGTACGGGGGAGCAGTACTTC. Its translation: CASSAGTSTGEQYF.

This chain links TRBV6-6 with TRBJ2-7; D unclear. There are 14 residues in the CDR3. Trimming took off 6 bases at V and 2 bases at J, with 14 bases between the two ends. Germline V gene data show CDR1 as MNHNY and CDR2 as SVGAGI (reference sequence). The DNA of the CDR3 is TGTGCCAGCAGATTGACGGAGCTGGCCTACGAGCAGTACTTC. Residues: CASRLTELAYEQYF.

This chain connects TRBV6-5 to TRBJ2-6, with TRBD1 matching 9 bases. CDR1 and CDR2 (germline): MNHEY, SVGAGI. The CDR3 totals 15 residues. With V trimmed by 8 bases and J by 0 bases, 2 bases remained unmatched. This CDR3 reads CASRDRDSGANVLTF. The CDR3 bases are TGTGCCAGCCGGGACAGGGACTCTGGGGCCAACGTCCTGACTTTC.

The chain joins TRBV4-1 to TRBJ2-3; 9 nucleotides agree with TRBD2. This CDR3 contains 15 residues. The J segment lost 4 bases and the V segment lost 3 bases, leaving 5 bases of the junction unmatched. Germline V CDR1 and CDR2: MGHRA, YSYEKL. The CDR3, as DNA: TGCGCCAGCAGCCAGGGTAGCGGGAGTCCAGATACGCAGTATTTT. Residues: CASSQGSGSPDTQYF.

The chain uses TRBV7-9 and TRBJ1-1, with a possible D match to TRBD1 (6 bases). Trimming stripped 2 bases from V and 7 bases from J, with 14 bases between. Per germline, CDR1 SEHNR and CDR2 FQNEAQ (reference sequence). The CDR3 is 14 residues long. CDR3 residues: CASSLQGSRLEAFF. CDR3 DNA sequence: TGTGCCAGCAGCTTACAGGGGTCCCGACTTGAAGCTTTCTTT.

The genes are TRBV12-5 and TRBJ2-3, with 9 bases lining up with TRBD1. Trimming at V came to 0 bases and at J to 4 bases, leaving 5 bases not matched to a gene. Germline lookup yields CDR1 LGHNT and CDR2 FRNRAP. The CDR3 contains 16 residues. The CDR3 loop is CASGLVVQGAADTQYF. DNA of the CDR3: TGTGCTAGTGGTTTGGTAGTACAGGGGGCCGCAGATACGCAGTATTTT.

This chain links TRBV9 with TRBJ1-2; 7 bases align to TRBD1. Germline trimming cut 1 base from V and 4 bases from J; bases unmatched to any gene: 7. Germline CDR1 is SGDLS and CDR2 is YYNGEE. The CDR3 spans 15 residues. The CDR3 DNA follows: TGTGCCAGCAGCGTAAGGAGACAGGGAGCCTATGGCTACACCTTC. Translating gives CASSVRRQGAYGYTF.

The V gene is TRBV7-8, the J gene TRBJ1-1; 7 bases agree with TRBD1. The CDR3 totals 16 residues. Germline V CDR1 and CDR2: SGHVS, FQNEAQ. The junction had 7 bases not matched to a gene; V was cut back by 1 base and J by 2 bases. This CDR3 reads CASSLEWDRKNTEAFF. In DNA, the CDR3 is TGTGCCAGCAGCTTAGAGTGGGACAGAAAAAACACTGAAGCTTTCTTT.